One and the same sample provided the 17 T cell receptor beta chains below, sequenced in a study of blood T cell repertoires in COVID-19. Libraries were prepared by immunoSEQ multiplex PCR; TCRdb keeps only in-frame clonotypes and omits some of them. The data show about 41,000 clones, with about four fifths seen just once and less than 3.5% held by the top ten. Material: peripheral blood. Every receptor here comes from a woman aged 55-69 years with acute or convalescent COVID-19.

The V and J genes are TRBV19 and TRBJ1-1; no definite D call. Germline V gives CDR1 LNHDA, CDR2 SQIVND (reference sequence). V was trimmed by 5 bases and J by 0 bases, leaving 7 bases between them. The CDR3 spans 13 residues. The CDR3, as DNA: TGTGCCAGTAGTTTATTTTTGAACACTGAAGCTTTCTTT. This encodes CASSLFLNTEAFF.

The chain recombines TRBV19 with TRBJ1-5, with D maybe TRBD1 (6 bases). Trimming pared 4 bases from V and 3 bases from J, leaving 10 bases between. The germline V gene encodes CDR1 LNHDA and CDR2 SQIVND (reference sequence). The CDR3 spans 14 residues. As DNA, the CDR3 is TGTGCCAGTAGTAGGCGGACAGACAATCAGCCCCAGCATTTT. Its protein is CASSRRTDNQPQHF.

The V call is TRBV28, the J call TRBJ1-1, with D tentatively TRBD1 (6 bases). This CDR3 is 14 amino acids long. The germline CDR1 and CDR2 sequences are MDHEN and SYDVKM. The germline V and J ends were trimmed by 4 bases and 5 bases, with 14 bases remaining between them. The CDR3 region is CASSWDGGATEAFF. The DNA of the CDR3 is TGTGCCAGCAGTTGGGATGGGGGGGCTACTGAAGCTTTCTTT.

The gene calls are TRBV28 and TRBJ1-3; D remains unclear. V lost 6 bases to trimming and J lost 4 bases, with 16 bases between them. Germline V CDR1 and CDR2: MDHEN, SYDVKM. The CDR3 extends over 15 amino acids. In DNA form, the CDR3 reads TGTGCCAGCAGGCAAACACTATCGGGGGGAAACACCATATATTTT. Protein: CASRQTLSGGNTIYF.

DNA for the CDR3: TGTGCCAGTAGTAGAGGACTAGCGGGCTACGAGCAGTACTTC. Amino acid sequence: CASSRGLAGYEQYF. The chain carries TRBV19 and TRBJ2-7, with TRBD2 identical over 11 bases. V lost 4 bases and J lost 3; bases outside the gene matches: 2. The CDR3 sequence is 14 residues long. CDR1 and CDR2 (germline): LNHDA, SQIVND (reference sequence).

The chain recombines TRBV9 with TRBJ2-7, with a tentative D call TRBD1 (5 bases). This CDR3 is built from 14 residues. The germline gives CDR1 SGDLS, CDR2 YYNGEE. The V and J ends lost 0 bases and 3 bases respectively, with 10 bases between them. This chain's CDR3 is CASSVEGQGYEQYF. CDR3 nucleotides: TGTGCCAGCAGCGTAGAAGGGCAGGGCTACGAGCAGTACTTC.

The chain uses TRBV24-1 and TRBJ2-7; 8 bases match TRBD1. After removal of 3 bases from V and 3 bases from J, the junction contained 6 bases not matched to a gene. Per the germline V gene, CDR1 is KGHDR and CDR2 is SFDVKD. This CDR3 is built from 15 residues. Written as DNA, the CDR3 is TGTGCCACCAGTGATACCCGGACAGGGAACTACGAGCAGTACTTC. It encodes CATSDTRTGNYEQYF.

This sequence joins TRBV3-1 (or the pseudogene TRBV3-2) and TRBJ1-2; tentatively, D is TRBD1 (6 bases). V lost 0 bases and J lost 4, with 12 bases in between. CDR1 is LGHDT, CDR2 YNNKEL, per germline (reference sequence). The CDR3 is 15 amino acids. In DNA, the CDR3 is TGTGCCAGCAGCCAAGATAGGGACACCCGCTATGGCTACACCTTC. Encoded protein: CASSQDRDTRYGYTF.

The chain joins TRBV7-9 to TRBJ2-5, with a tentative D call TRBD1 (6 bases). CDR3 length: 15 amino acids. In germline, CDR1 is SEHNR, CDR2 FQNEAQ (reference sequence). V was pared by 0 bases and J by 2 bases, with 10 bases between. In nucleotides, the CDR3 is TGTGCCAGCAGCTTAGCGGGGGCAGGGCAAGAGACCCAGTACTTC. The encoded protein is CASSLAGAGQETQYF. The full variable domain, in which reference TRBV7-9 and TRBJ2-5 provide the parts outside the CDR3, is DTGVSQNPRHKITKRGQNVTFRCDPISEHNRLYWYRQTLGQGPEFLTYFQNEAQLEKSRLLSDRFSAERPKGSFSTLEIQRTEQGDSAMYLCASSLAGAGQETQYFGPGTRLLVL.

This clone has more than one count but fewer than ten. The chain joins TRBV7-3 to TRBJ2-7; possible D gene TRBD2, 5 bases. Trimming pared 5 bases from V and 5 bases from J, leaving 16 bases between. Germline lookup yields CDR1 SGHTA and CDR2 FQGTGA. There are 14 residues in the CDR3. The CDR3 reads CASSPSWESDEQYF. CDR3 coding DNA: TGTGCCAGCAGCCCTAGCTGGGAGTCTGACGAGCAGTACTTC.

This clone was recorded a few times. V gene TRBV7-2 combines with J gene TRBJ2-1; possible D gene TRBD1, 6 bases. Germline V gene sequence: CDR1 SGHTA, CDR2 FQGNSA. Trimming took 5 bases from V and 4 from J, leaving 15 bases between them. The CDR3 length is 15 residues. The CDR3: CASSESVGTYNEQFF. CDR3 DNA: TGTGCCAGCAGCGAATCCGTCGGGACATACAATGAGCAGTTCTTC.

This chain joins TRBV29-1 and TRBJ1-3; 11 nucleotides align to TRBD1. Unmatched junction bases numbered 2, after V lost 1 base and J lost 3 bases. Germline V lookup: CDR1 SQVTM, CDR2 ANQGSEA. This CDR3 comprises 15 residues. The DNA of the CDR3 is TGCAGCGTTGAAGGGACAGGGGGCGGTGGAAACACCATATATTTT. Amino acids: CSVEGTGGGGNTIYF.

The chain is built from TRBV5-1 and TRBJ2-5; maybe TRBD2 (5 bases). Germline V gene data show CDR1 as SGHRS and CDR2 as YFSETQ. This CDR3 is built from 14 residues. Trimming shortened V by 10 bases and J by 3 bases, and 19 bases separated the two germline ends. CDR3 protein: CASTGGGGEETQYF. CDR3 nucleotide sequence: TGCGCCTCAACGGGTGGAGGTGGGGAAGAGACCCAGTACTTC. Combining the CDR3 with reference TRBV5-1 and TRBJ2-5 gives the whole variable domain KAGVTQTPRYLIKTRGQQVTLSCSPISGHRSVSWYQQTPGQGLQFLFEYFSETQRNKGNFPGRFSGRQFSNSRSEMNVSTLELGDSALYLCASTGGGGEETQYFGPGTRLLVL.

V usage is TRBV6-5 and J usage is TRBJ1-4; D is perhaps TRBD1 (6 bases). Germline CDR1 reads MNHEY; CDR2 reads SVGAGI. Deletions cut 0 bases from V and 8 bases from J, with 10 bases between. This CDR3 is 14 amino acids long. CDR3 region: CASSYSQGSEKLFF. The DNA for the CDR3 is TGTGCCAGCAGTTACTCACAGGGTAGCGAAAAACTGTTTTTT.

This chain joins TRBV30 and TRBJ1-3, with 7 bases lining up with TRBD1. V lost 5 bases to trimming and J lost 4 bases; unmatched junction nucleotides: 11. The CDR3 covers 15 residues. Germline CDR1 is GTSNPN and CDR2 is SVGIG (reference sequence). CDR3 loop: CAWDKQGLAGNTIYF. Written as DNA, the CDR3 is TGTGCCTGGGATAAACAGGGGCTGGCAGGAAACACCATATATTTT.

V and J are TRBV21-1 and TRBJ1-5; the table's TRBD1 call for D was not verified on the DNA. TRBV21-1 is classified as a pseudogene. The CDR3 length is 18 residues. CDR3 DNA sequence: TGTGCCAGCAGCAGACGAGAGGGGGAAAGAATGAGCAATCAGCCCCAGCATTTT. Its translation is CASSRREGERMSNQPQHF.

This clone was seen a few times. CDR3 loop: CASSVNQGYGYTF. The CDR3, as DNA: TGTGCCAGCAGCGTAAATCAGGGCTATGGCTACACCTTC. The chain has TRBV9 and TRBJ1-2; perhaps TRBD1 as D (5 bases). V lost 1 base and J 4 bases, leaving 8 bases between the germline ends. Germline V CDR1 and CDR2: SGDLS, YYNGEE. This CDR3 contains 13 residues.